The source of this T cell receptor beta chain is a study of CD8+ T cells in alopecia areata. Points from the study as a whole: Relative to mice, TCR sharing across patients was less clear, a difference possibly HLA-related.

V lost 4 bases and J lost 6, with 7 bases in between. The CDR3 is 11 residues long. CDR1 and CDR2 from the germline V gene are SQVTM and ANQGSEA. cDNA reverse transcribed from extracted RNA served as the sequencing template. TCRdb's table, derived via immunoSEQ multiplex PCR, lists solely in-frame clones and lacks some. The table shows some 130,000 clones, with 58% occurring only once. In the case of this clone: Its antigen is still unknown.

The sequence derives from a human donor with alopecia areata. The chain has TRBV29-1 and TRBJ2-1; D is unclear. The source material was CD4+ T cells sorted from blood, sampled at week 0. As DNA, the CDR3 is TGCAGCGTTGTTTGGCTCAATGAGCAGTTCTTC. Translation: CSVVWLNEQFF.